This T cell receptor beta chain is from a study of blood T cell repertoires in COVID-19. Overall study: Two negative PCRs, clearance, or symptom resolution characterized the recovered Cohort 3 donors.

Clinical histories supplied by participants themselves formed the basis of cohort assignment. V lost 5 bases to trimming and J lost 5 bases; unmatched junction nucleotides: 10. Germline-derived CDR1 and CDR2 are SEHNR and FQNEAQ (reference sequence). The CDR3 has 15 amino acids. TCRdb keeps only in-frame clones here, not all; method: immunoSEQ multiplex PCR. Here the sample spans hundreds of thousands of clones, approximately 90% being singletons. The receptor was isolated from a woman in her fifties or sixties in a cohort exposed to, infected with or recovered from COVID-19 (not recorded which). The sample was PBMCs or T cells enriched from blood (not recorded which). This chain uses TRBV7-9 with TRBJ2-5; TRBD2 matches 8 bases. The CDR3 nucleotides are TGTGCCAGCAGCCGTCGGGGAGCGGGAGTGGAGACCCAGTACTTC. Protein product: CASSRRGAGVETQYF.